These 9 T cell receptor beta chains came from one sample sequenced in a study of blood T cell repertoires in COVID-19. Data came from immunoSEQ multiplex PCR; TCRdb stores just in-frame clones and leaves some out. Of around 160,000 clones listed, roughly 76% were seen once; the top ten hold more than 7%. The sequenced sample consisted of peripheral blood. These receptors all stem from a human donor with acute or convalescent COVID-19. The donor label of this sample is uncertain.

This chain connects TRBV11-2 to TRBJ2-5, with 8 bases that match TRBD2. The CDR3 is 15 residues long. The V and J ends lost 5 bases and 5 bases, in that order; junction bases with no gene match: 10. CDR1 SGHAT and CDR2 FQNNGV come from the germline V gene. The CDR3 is CASSLREGTRETQYF. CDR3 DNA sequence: TGTGCCAGCAGCCTCCGGGAGGGGACACGGGAGACCCAGTACTTC.

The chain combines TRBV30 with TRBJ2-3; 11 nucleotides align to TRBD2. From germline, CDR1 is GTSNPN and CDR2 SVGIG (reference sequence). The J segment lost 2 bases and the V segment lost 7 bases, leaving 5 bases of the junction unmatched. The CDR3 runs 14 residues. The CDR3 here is CAYSSGGITDTQYF. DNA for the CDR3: TGTGCCTACTCTAGCGGGGGGATCACAGATACGCAGTATTTT.

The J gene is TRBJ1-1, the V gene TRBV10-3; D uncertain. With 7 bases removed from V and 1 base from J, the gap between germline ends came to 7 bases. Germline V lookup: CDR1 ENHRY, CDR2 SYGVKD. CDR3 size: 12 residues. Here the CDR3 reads CAIKSRNTEAFF. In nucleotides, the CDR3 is TGTGCCATCAAGAGCCGGAACACTGAAGCTTTCTTT.

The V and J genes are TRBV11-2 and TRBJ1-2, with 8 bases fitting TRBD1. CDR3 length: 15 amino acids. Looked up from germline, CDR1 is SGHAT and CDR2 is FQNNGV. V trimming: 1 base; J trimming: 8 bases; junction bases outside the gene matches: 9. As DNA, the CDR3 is TGTGCCAGCAGCTTAGCCCTCACAGGGGGAGGAGGCTACACCTTC. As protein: CASSLALTGGGGYTF.

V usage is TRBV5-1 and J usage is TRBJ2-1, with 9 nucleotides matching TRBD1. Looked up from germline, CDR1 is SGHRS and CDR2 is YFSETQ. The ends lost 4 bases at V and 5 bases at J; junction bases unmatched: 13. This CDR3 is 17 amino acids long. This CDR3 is CASSLGTGRVGDNEQFF. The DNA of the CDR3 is TGCGCCAGCAGCCTAGGGACAGGGCGAGTGGGAGACAATGAGCAGTTCTTC.

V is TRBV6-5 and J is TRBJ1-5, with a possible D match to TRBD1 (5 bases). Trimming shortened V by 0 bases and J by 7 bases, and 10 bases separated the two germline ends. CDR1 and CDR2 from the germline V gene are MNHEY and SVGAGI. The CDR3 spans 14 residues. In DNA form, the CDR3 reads TGTGCCAGCAGTTACTCAGGGGCGGGACAGCCCCAGCATTTT. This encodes CASSYSGAGQPQHF.

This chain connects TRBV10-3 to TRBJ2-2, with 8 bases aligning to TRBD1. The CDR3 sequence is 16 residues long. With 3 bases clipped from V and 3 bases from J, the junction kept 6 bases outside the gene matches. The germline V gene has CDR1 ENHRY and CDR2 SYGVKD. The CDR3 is CAISDLDRDDTGELFF. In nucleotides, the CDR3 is TGTGCCATCAGTGACCTGGACAGGGACGACACCGGGGAGCTGTTTTTT.

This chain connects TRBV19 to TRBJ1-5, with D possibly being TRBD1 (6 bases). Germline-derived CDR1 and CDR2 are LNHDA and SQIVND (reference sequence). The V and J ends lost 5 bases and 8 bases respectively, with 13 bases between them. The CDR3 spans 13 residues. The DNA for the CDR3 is TGTGCCAGTAGTGCTCAGGGGAAGGAGCCCCAGCATTTT. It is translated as CASSAQGKEPQHF. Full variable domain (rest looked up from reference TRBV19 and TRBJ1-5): DGGITQSPKYLFRKEGQNVTLSCEQNLNHDAMYWYRQDPGQGLRLIYYSQIVNDFQKGDIAEGYSVSREKKESFPLTVTSAQKNPTAFYLCASSAQGKEPQHFGDGTRLSIL.

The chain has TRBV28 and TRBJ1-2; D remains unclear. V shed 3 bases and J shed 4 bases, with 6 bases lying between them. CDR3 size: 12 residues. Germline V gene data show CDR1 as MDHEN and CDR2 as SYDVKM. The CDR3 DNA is TGTGCCAGCAGTTTGAACAGCTATGGCTACACCTTC. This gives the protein CASSLNSYGYTF.